This T cell receptor beta chain was profiled in a study of shared clonotypes between healthy human individuals. Clones were sequenced by immunoSEQ multiplex PCR, and TCRdb holds only the in-frame ones, with some missing. The sample records over a million clones, more than 60% being singletons. This clone was detected only a few times. This CDR3 spans 13 amino acids. V dropped 2 bases and J dropped 4 bases, with 8 bases sitting between them. CDR1 and CDR2 (germline): SGHDT, YYEEEE. V is TRBV5-6 and J is TRBJ2-3, with D uncertain. Material for sequencing was memory CD4+ T cells sorted from blood. Documented subset: CD45RA-negative fraction. The clonotype originates from a man younger than 30 in good health. The DNA for the CDR3 is TGTGCCAGCAGCTTCGCCCGCTCAGATACGCAGTATTTT. Amino acid sequence: CASSFARSDTQYF.